These 2 T cell receptor beta chains share one sample of origin, sequenced in a study of blood T cells in healthy people across ages. Sample-barcoded 5' priming and a J-beta primer mix drove a second PCR of about 7 to 11 cycles. TCRdb re-called the 5' RACE reads through MiXCR, storing one row per CDR3 protein. Here the sample spans about 800,000 distinct CDR3 sequences, around 50% being singletons. The sample was blood. The origin of the receptors is a man of 80 years or more in good health.

This chain uses TRBV20-1 with TRBJ1-2; 7 positions agree with TRBD1. Per germline, CDR1 DFQATT and CDR2 SNEGSKA (reference sequence). The CDR3 sequence is 12 residues long. CDR3 nucleotide sequence: TGCAGGGGGACAGAGTCTAACTATGGCTACACCTTC. As protein: CRGTESNYGYTF.

At least ten counts were recorded for this clonotype. A much larger clone sits a single nucleotide away, making a read error possible. The chain couples TRBV12-3 or TRBV12-4 to TRBJ2-7, with unresolved D. The CDR3 is 10 amino acids. The V end was cut by 3 bases, the J end by 9 bases, with 6 bases between. As DNA, the CDR3 is TGTGCCAGCAGTTTGAACAGGCAGTACTTC. Residues: CASSLNRQYF.